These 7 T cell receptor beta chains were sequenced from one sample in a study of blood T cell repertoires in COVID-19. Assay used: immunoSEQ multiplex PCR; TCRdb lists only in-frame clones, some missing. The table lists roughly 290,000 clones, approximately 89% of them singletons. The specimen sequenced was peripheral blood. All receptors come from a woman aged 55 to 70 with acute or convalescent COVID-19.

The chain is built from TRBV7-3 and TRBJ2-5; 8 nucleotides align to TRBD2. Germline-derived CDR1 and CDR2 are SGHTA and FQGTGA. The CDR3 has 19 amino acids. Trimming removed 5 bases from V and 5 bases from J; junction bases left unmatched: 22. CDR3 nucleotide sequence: TGTGCCAGCAGCCCACATATATGGAAACGGACTAGCAGGGAGGAGACCCAGTACTTC. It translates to CASSPHIWKRTSREETQYF. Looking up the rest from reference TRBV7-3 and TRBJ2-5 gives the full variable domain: GAGVSQTPSNKVTEKGKYVELRCDPISGHTALYWYRQSLGQGPEFLIYFQGTGAADDSGLPNDRFFAVRPEGSVSTLKIQRTERGDSAVYLCASSPHIWKRTSREETQYFGPGTRLLVL.

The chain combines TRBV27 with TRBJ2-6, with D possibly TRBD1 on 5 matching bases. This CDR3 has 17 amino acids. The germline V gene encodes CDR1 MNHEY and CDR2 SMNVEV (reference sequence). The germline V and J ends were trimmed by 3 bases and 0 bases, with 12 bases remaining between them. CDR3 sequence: CASSFRQTTSGANVLTF. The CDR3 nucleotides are TGTGCCAGCAGTTTCAGACAGACGACCTCTGGGGCCAACGTCCTGACTTTC.

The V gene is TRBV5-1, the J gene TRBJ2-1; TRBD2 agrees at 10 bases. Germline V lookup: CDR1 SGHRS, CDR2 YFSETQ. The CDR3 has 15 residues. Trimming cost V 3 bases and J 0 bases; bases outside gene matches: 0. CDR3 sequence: CASSSSGSSYNEQFF. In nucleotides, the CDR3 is TGCGCCAGCAGCTCTAGCGGGAGCTCCTACAATGAGCAGTTCTTC.

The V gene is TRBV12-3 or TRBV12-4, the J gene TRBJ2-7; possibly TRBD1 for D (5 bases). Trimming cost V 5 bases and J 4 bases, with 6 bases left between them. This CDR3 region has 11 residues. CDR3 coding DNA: TGTGCCAGCAGTGGACAATACGAGCAGTACTTC. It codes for CASSGQYEQYF.

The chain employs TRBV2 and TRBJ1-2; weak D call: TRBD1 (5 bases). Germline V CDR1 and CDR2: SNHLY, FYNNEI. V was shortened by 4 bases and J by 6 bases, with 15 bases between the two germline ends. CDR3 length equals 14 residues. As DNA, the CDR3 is TGTGCCAGCAGTGTACAGGTAACCCGAGATGGCTACACCTTC. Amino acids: CASSVQVTRDGYTF.

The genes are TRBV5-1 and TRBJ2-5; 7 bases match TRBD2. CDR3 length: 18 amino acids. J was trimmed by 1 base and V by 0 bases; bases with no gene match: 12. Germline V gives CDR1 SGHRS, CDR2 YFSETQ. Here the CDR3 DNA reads TGCGCCAGCAGCTTGGGCCCAGCGGGGCAGCCTTCCCAAGAGACCCAGTACTTC. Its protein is CASSLGPAGQPSQETQYF. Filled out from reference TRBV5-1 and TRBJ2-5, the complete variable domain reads KAGVTQTPRYLIKTRGQQVTLSCSPISGHRSVSWYQQTPGQGLQFLFEYFSETQRNKGNFPGRFSGRQFSNSRSEMNVSTLELGDSALYLCASSLGPAGQPSQETQYFGPGTRLLVL.

CDR3 in amino acids: CASSANAVQTGELFF. CDR3 DNA: TGTGCCAGCAGCGCGAACGCGGTCCAGACCGGGGAGCTGTTTTTT. The V gene is TRBV5-5, the J gene TRBJ2-2, with D hard to call. CDR1 and CDR2 (germline): SGHKS, YYEKEE (reference sequence). The ends were cut back, 4 bases at V and 5 bases at J, with 15 bases in the middle. This CDR3 spans 15 amino acids.